These 4 T cell receptor beta chains originate from one sample sequenced in a study of shared clonotypes between healthy human individuals. Using immunoSEQ multiplex PCR, the repertoire was profiled, and TCRdb retains in-frame clones only, with some absent. The sample has some 2,000,000 clones; 85% to 95% are singletons. The sequencing sample was made of naive CD4+ T cells sorted from blood. As to subset: CD45RA+ positively selected. These receptors came from a young man in good health.

V gene TRBV21-1 combines with J gene TRBJ2-7; the D segment call TRBD2 is taken from the table without a DNA check. TRBV21-1 is termed a pseudogene. The length of the CDR3 is 19 residues. CDR3 sequence (DNA): TGTGCCAGCAGCAAAGTCCCGCTAGGGGCGGGAGGGCCCTCCTACGAGCAGTACTTC. Its translation: CASSKVPLGAGGPSYEQYF.

V and J are TRBV28 and TRBJ2-7; TRBD1 matches at 9 bases. Germline V gene data show CDR1 as MDHEN and CDR2 as SYDVKM. The CDR3 has 16 residues. Trimming cost V 6 bases and J 0 bases; bases outside gene matches: 9. The CDR3 bases are TGTGCCAGCAGGGGAGGACAGGGGAGAAGCTCCTACGAGCAGTACTTC. This translates into CASRGGQGRSSYEQYF.

This chain joins TRBV7-9 and TRBJ1-6, with 7 bases aligning to TRBD1. The CDR3 spans 16 residues. CDR1 is SEHNR and CDR2 is FQNEAQ in the germline V gene (reference sequence). V shed 5 bases, J shed 7 bases, and the junction held 11 bases outside the gene matches. The CDR3 sequence: CASSRSTTGQNSPLHF. The CDR3 DNA reads TGTGCCAGCAGCAGGAGTACGACAGGGCAGAATTCACCCCTCCACTTT.

DNA of the CDR3: TGTGCCAGCAGTCCCAATGAAAAACTGTTTTTT. It encodes CASSPNEKLFF. The chain couples TRBV7-9 to TRBJ1-4; no reliable D call. CDR3 size: 11 residues. Looked up from germline, CDR1 is SEHNR and CDR2 is FQNEAQ (reference sequence). V was shortened by 6 bases and J by 5 bases, with 4 bases between the two germline ends.